Below, 18 T cell receptor beta chains from the same sample are listed, as sequenced in a study of OX40 agonist ivuxolimab in advanced cancers. This table comes from immunoSEQ multiplex PCR, and its TCRdb copy is limited to in-frame clones, with some not included. This table has 95,000 to 150,000 clones, roughly 93% appearing once. The sample consisted of CD4+ or CD8+ T cells sorted from blood, taken in a trial of the OX40 agonist ivuxolimab. These receptors all stem from an adult with an advanced solid tumor such as melanoma, head and neck, liver or kidney cancer.

This chain links TRBV6-4 with TRBJ1-5; D call uncertain. Trimming left V 7 bases short and J 4 bases short, with 2 bases between. CDR1 and CDR2 from the germline V gene are MRHNA and SNTAGT. The CDR3 covers 10 residues. The CDR3 region has the DNA TGTGCCAGCACAAATCAGCCCCAGCATTTT. This codes for CASTNQPQHF.

This chain links TRBV18 with TRBJ1-2; TRBD1 matches at 8 bases. The CDR3 sequence is 15 residues long. V was pared by 0 bases and J by 6 bases, with 6 bases of the junction left unmatched. Per germline, CDR1 KGHSH and CDR2 LQKENI. CDR3 region: CASSPPTGVENGYTF. The CDR3 nucleotides are TGTGCCAGCTCACCACCGACAGGGGTAGAGAATGGCTACACCTTC.

The genes are TRBV6-1 and TRBJ1-1; no definite D call. With 6 bases removed from V and 0 bases from J, the gap between germline ends came to 14 bases. Germline CDR1 reads MNHNS; CDR2 reads SASEGT. The CDR3 extends over 15 amino acids. CDR3 sequence reads: CASRGGRAMNTEAFF. The CDR3 DNA follows: TGTGCCAGCAGGGGCGGCCGAGCCATGAACACTGAAGCTTTCTTT.

The chain joins TRBV5-4 to TRBJ2-3; 15 bases map to TRBD2. This CDR3 comprises 16 residues. The V gene end was trimmed by 4 bases and the J gene end by 6 bases; junction bases not matched to a gene: 6. CDR1 is SGHNT, CDR2 YYREEE, per germline (reference sequence). The chain's CDR3 is CASSPGLAGGSDTQYF. CDR3 DNA sequence: TGTGCCAGCAGCCCGGGACTAGCGGGGGGAAGTGATACGCAGTATTTT.

This chain joins TRBV18 and TRBJ2-2; TRBD1 matches at 9 bases. Per the germline V gene, CDR1 is KGHSH and CDR2 is LQKENI. CDR3 length equals 16 residues. Losses at the gene ends were 3 bases for V and 2 bases for J; bases not matched to a gene: 4. CDR3 nucleotide sequence: TGTGCCAGCTCACCTCAACAGGGGGCAAACACCGGGGAGCTGTTTTTT. Its translation: CASSPQQGANTGELFF.

The CDR3 DNA is TGTGCCAGTATGGAACCGGGACAAGCTAACTATGGCTACACCTTC. It is translated as CASMEPGQANYGYTF. The chain employs TRBV19 and TRBJ1-2; TRBD1 might be the D (6 bases). The CDR3 is 15 residues long. Trimming pared 7 bases from V and 0 bases from J, leaving 15 bases between. Germline CDR1 and CDR2: LNHDA and SQIVND (reference sequence).

CDR3 amino acids: CASSGALGREEKLFF. The CDR3 nucleotides read TGTGCCAGCAGCGGGGCCCTCGGGAGGGAGGAAAAACTGTTTTTT. The chain carries TRBV9 and TRBJ1-4; D remains ambiguous. The CDR3 extends over 15 amino acids. V lost 3 bases and J 8 bases, leaving 17 bases between the germline ends. Germline V CDR1 and CDR2: SGDLS, YYNGEE.

J is TRBJ2-7 and V is TRBV28, with 9 nucleotides matching TRBD1. Germline V gene sequence: CDR1 MDHEN, CDR2 SYDVKM. V trimming: 4 bases; J trimming: 4 bases; junction bases outside the gene matches: 8. The CDR3 is 15 residues long. CDR3 loop: CASSSGDRAEYEQYF. CDR3 DNA: TGTGCCAGCAGTTCTGGGGACAGGGCCGAATACGAGCAGTACTTC.

V and J are TRBV5-4 and TRBJ2-5, with D unclear. V lost 4 bases to trimming and J lost 1 base, with 5 bases between them. Germline CDR1 and CDR2: SGHNT and YYREEE (reference sequence). The CDR3 runs 12 residues. DNA of the CDR3: TGTGCCAGCAGCCTCCCCCAAGAGACCCAGTACTTC. It specifies CASSLPQETQYF.

This rearrangement joins TRBV5-1 to TRBJ1-3; no definite D call. Trimming cost V 4 bases and J 2 bases, with 4 bases left between them. Germline loops: CDR1 SGHRS, CDR2 YFSETQ. The length of the CDR3 is 12 residues. In DNA form, the CDR3 reads TGCGCCAGCAGCGAGGCTGGAAACACCATATATTTT. Encoded protein: CASSEAGNTIYF.

This chain uses TRBV28 with TRBJ1-4; TRBD1 might be the D (6 bases). The germline gives CDR1 MDHEN, CDR2 SYDVKM. The CDR3 covers 14 residues. V lost 6 bases to trimming and J lost 7 bases, with 15 bases between them. The CDR3 protein is CASSTGGGGEKLFF. DNA for the CDR3: TGTGCCAGCAGCACCGGTGGGGGCGGTGAAAAACTGTTTTTT. Variable domain in full (rest from reference TRBV28 and TRBJ1-4): DVKVTQSSRYLVKRTGEKVFLECVQDMDHENMFWYRQDPGLGLRLIYFSYDVKMKEKGDIPEGYSVSREKKERFSLILESASTNQTSMYLCASSTGGGGEKLFFGSGTQLSVL.

The CDR3, as DNA: TGTGCCAGCAGCTTAGCGCTGGGGCCGGCAGATACGCAGTATTTT. It yields the protein CASSLALGPADTQYF. The J gene is TRBJ2-3, the V gene TRBV7-3; a possible D gene is TRBD1 (5 bases). V lost 2 bases to trimming and J lost 4 bases, with 13 bases between them. The CDR3 runs to 15 residues. Per the germline V gene, CDR1 is SGHTA and CDR2 is FQGTGA.

The chain joins TRBV5-1 to TRBJ1-1, with 7 bases that match TRBD1. The CDR3 is 14 amino acids. Germline-derived CDR1 and CDR2 are SGHRS and YFSETQ. J lost 7 bases, V lost 0 bases, and 6 bases had no gene match. The CDR3 sequence: CASSLGQGAGEAFF. The CDR3 nucleotides read TGCGCCAGCAGCTTGGGACAGGGCGCGGGTGAAGCTTTCTTT.

The CDR3 loop is CASSRPGQGYGYTF. In DNA, the CDR3 is TGTGCCAGCTCACGCCCGGGACAGGGGTATGGCTACACCTTC. The chain joins TRBV18 to TRBJ1-2, with 10 bases that match TRBD1. CDR3 length: 14 residues. The trim removed 4 bases at V and 5 bases at J, leaving 4 bases unmatched. CDR1 KGHSH and CDR2 LQKENI come from the germline V gene.

The chain employs TRBV10-3 and TRBJ1-1; D is uncertain. CDR1 and CDR2 from the germline V gene are ENHRY and SYGVKD. This CDR3 has 13 amino acids. V was cut by 2 bases and J by 2 bases, with 6 bases left in between. The CDR3 DNA sequence: TGTGCCATCAGTGAGAGGGATAACACTGAAGCTTTCTTT. This codes for CAISERDNTEAFF.

This sequence joins TRBV7-9 and TRBJ1-2; a possible D gene is TRBD1 (5 bases). Germline values: CDR1 SEHNR, CDR2 FQNEAQ (reference sequence). Between the trimmed V and J ends, which lost 1 base and 4 bases, there was a span of 13 bases. The length of the CDR3 is 15 residues. Here the CDR3 reads CASSLGGPSGYGYTF. CDR3 in DNA: TGTGCCAGCAGCTTAGGGGGACCTTCGGGCTATGGCTACACCTTC.

CDR3 loop: CASRGSSVNTGELFF. The CDR3 DNA sequence: TGTGCCAGCAGGGGCTCTAGCGTGAACACCGGGGAGCTGTTTTTT. The rearrangement links TRBV7-2 to TRBJ2-2; perhaps TRBD2 as D (6 bases). Germline-derived CDR1 and CDR2 are SGHTA and FQGNSA. There are 15 residues in the CDR3. V was shortened by 6 bases and J by 1 base, with 12 bases between the two germline ends.

The chain uses TRBV18 and TRBJ2-2; 7 bases match TRBD1. This CDR3 has 13 residues. Germline-derived CDR1 and CDR2 are KGHSH and LQKENI. J lost 5 bases, V lost 4 bases, and 1 base had no gene match. The CDR3, as DNA: TGTGCCAGCTCACAGGGGGCGACCGGGGAGCTGTTTTTT. Protein product: CASSQGATGELFF.